Given below is one TCR beta chain in context. What it binds is not known. Profiling relied on immunoSEQ multiplex PCR, and the TCRdb table lists in-frame clones only, not all of them. The repertoire holds about 110,000 clones, with roughly 86% as singletons. The data derive from a study of T cell responses to AZD1222 COVID-19 vaccine. Study-level results: White British donors predominated, females outnumbered males, and clonal diversity was possibly underestimated. Within unmutated variant regions lay the reported targets of nearly half of spike-specific TCRs.

The CDR3 is 14 residues long. The V and J ends lost 5 bases and 5 bases respectively, with 15 bases between them. In germline, CDR1 is SGHTA, CDR2 FQGTGA. The sequence came from an adult in good health. Sequencing used peripheral blood, obtained on day 0 of MenACWY control vaccination. The chain is built from TRBV7-3 and TRBJ2-5; D may be TRBD1 (5 bases). CDR3 loop: CASSLTTVSETQYF. CDR3 nucleotide sequence: TGTGCCAGCAGCCTGACGACAGTTTCGGAGACCCAGTACTTC.